A single T cell receptor (beta chain) is shown here with its context. Its antigen remains unidentified. Sorted subsets were CFSE-labeled and cultured approximately 5 days with allogeneic dendritic cells. Naive CD45RA+ and memory CD45RO+ CD4+ or CD8+ T cells were FACS-sorted. Repertoires were generated with immunoSEQ multiplex PCR, while TCRdb's copy carries only in-frame clones and drops some. The sample yields around 5,200 clones, 65% to 85% seen once. The sample is drawn from a study of regulatory dendritic cells for organ transplantation. Across the whole study: Regulatory dendritic cells came from monocytes given vitamin D3 and IL-10.

Study conclusions and caveats: Memory CD8+ clonal expansion seemed more limited with regulatory than mature dendritic cells. Naive T cells showed high diversity, memory cells less, memory CD8+ least.

Sequencing was carried out using memory CD8+ T cells from blood cultured with regulatory dendritic cells. Sample subset: CD45RO+ memory T cells. The receptor's source is a human donor in good health.

Here the CDR3 DNA reads TGTGCCAGCAGTGAAGTTTCGGACGGCTCCTACGAGCAGTACTTC. This codes for CASSEVSDGSYEQYF. J is TRBJ2-5 and V is TRBV6-1; no reliable D call. The J call is uncertain, as TRBJ2-7 better fits the DNA end. There are 15 residues in the CDR3. Germline CDR1 is MNHNS and CDR2 is SASEGT.